These 3 T cell receptor beta chains were all obtained from the same sample, sequenced in a study of blood T cell repertoires in COVID-19. Only in-frame clones appear in the TCRdb table, and some are missing; sequencing was by immunoSEQ multiplex PCR. Among a few hundred thousand clones, 65% to 85% were seen once, and the ten largest hold 3% to 4%. Sequenced: PBMCs or T cells enriched from blood (not recorded which). All receptors come from a woman aged 55-70 years who had recovered from COVID-19.

The chain is built from TRBV9 and TRBJ2-3, with 11 bases that match TRBD2. Germline CDR1 and CDR2: SGDLS and YYNGEE. The CDR3 runs to 14 residues. With 2 bases clipped from V and 4 bases from J, the junction kept 0 bases outside the gene matches. CDR3 coding DNA: TGTGCCAGCAGCGTGACTAGCGGGGCAGATACGCAGTATTTT. It is translated as CASSVTSGADTQYF.

V and J are TRBV25-1 and TRBJ2-1, with 10 nucleotides matching TRBD1. Germline values: CDR1 MGHDK, CDR2 SYGVNS. This CDR3 has 15 amino acids. The junction had 6 bases not matched to a gene; V was cut back by 8 bases and J by 2 bases. The CDR3 loop reads CASQIGQGAYNEQFF. CDR3 bases: TGTGCCAGCCAGATCGGACAGGGGGCCTACAATGAGCAGTTCTTC. Drawing the rest from reference TRBV25-1 and TRBJ2-1, the complete variable domain is EADIYQTPRYLVIGTGKKITLECSQTMGHDKMYWYQQDPGMELHLIHYSYGVNSTEKGDLSSESTVSRIRTEHFPLTLESARPSHTSQYLCASQIGQGAYNEQFFGPGTRLTVL.

The rearrangement joins TRBV11-2 to TRBJ1-4; D is perhaps TRBD1 (6 bases). This CDR3 is 18 amino acids long. V lost 5 bases to trimming and J lost 0 bases, with 19 bases between them. The germline V gene has CDR1 SGHAT and CDR2 FQNNGV. The CDR3 protein is CASSPIRGVGTTNEKLFF. CDR3 DNA sequence: TGTGCCAGCAGCCCCATCAGGGGAGTGGGGACAACTAATGAAAAACTGTTTTTT.